These T cell receptor beta chains were read from a single sample in a study of OX40 agonist ivuxolimab in advanced cancers. Sequencing used immunoSEQ multiplex PCR; TCRdb keeps in-frame clones, though not all of them. The sample consists of about 94,000 clones, 80% to 90% of them appearing once. The sample here was CD4+ or CD8+ T cells sorted from blood, taken in a trial of the OX40 agonist ivuxolimab. These receptors were obtained from an adult with an advanced solid tumor such as melanoma, head and neck, liver or kidney cancer. Both conserved end residues are part of each CDR3. Each record gives: V gene, clone size, J gene, D gene, CDR3 protein, CDR3 DNA. D genes are given only for firm matches. Clone sizes are given selectively: once, few, many, or a class where the clone is expanded.

TRBV5-1,.,TRBJ1-3,.,CASSPFGPSISGNTIYF,TGCGCCAGCAGCCCCTTCGGACCGTCGATCTCTGGAAACACCATATATTTT
TRBV7-2,.,TRBJ2-4,.,CASSSSATDIQYF,TGTGCCAGCAGCTCCTCCGCCACGGACATTCAGTACTTC
TRBV5-4,once,TRBJ1-5,TRBD1,CASSLGTGSGQPQHF,TGTGCCAGCAGCCTCGGGACAGGGTCGGGTCAGCCCCAGCATTTT
TRBV10-3,.,TRBJ2-2,TRBD2,CAIGTSGYTGELFF,TGTGCCATTGGGACTAGCGGATACACCGGGGAGCTGTTTTTT
TRBV6-5,.,TRBJ1-1,TRBD1,CASSTPTGGGTEAFF,TGTGCCAGCAGTACCCCGACAGGGGGCGGAACTGAAGCTTTCTTT
TRBV13,.,TRBJ2-5,.,CASSSRQVLQETQYF,TGTGCCAGCAGCTCCCGACAGGTACTGCAAGAGACCCAGTACTTC
TRBV7-2,.,TRBJ2-3,.,CASSLARSDTQYF,TGTGCCAGCAGCTTAGCACGGTCAGATACGCAGTATTTT
TRBV27,.,TRBJ1-5,.,CASSLESGAQPQHF,TGTGCCAGCAGTTTAGAATCGGGGGCTCAGCCCCAGCATTTT
TRBV7-2,.,TRBJ2-1,.,CASSAGRGHYNEQFF,TGTGCCAGCAGCGCCGGGAGGGGGCATTACAATGAGCAGTTCTTC
TRBV7-9,.,TRBJ1-1,.,CASSSRASNTEAFF,TGTGCCAGCAGCTCGAGGGCGTCGAACACTGAAGCTTTCTTT
TRBV2,.,TRBJ2-5,TRBD2,CATAGGTLKTQYF,TGTGCCACCGCGGGGGGGACTTTGAAGACCCAGTACTTC
TRBV30,.,TRBJ2-5,.,CAWSGTAQETQYF,TGTGCCTGGAGCGGGACCGCACAAGAGACCCAGTACTTC
TRBV6-6,.,TRBJ2-2,.,CASGLMGLSPGELFF,TGTGCCAGCGGCCTAATGGGGCTATCTCCCGGGGAGCTGTTTTTT
TRBV7-7,few,TRBJ2-1,.,CASSSDGRNEQFF,TGTGCTAGCAGCTCCGATGGCAGGAATGAGCAGTTCTTC
TRBV7-9,.,TRBJ1-2,.,CASSRGDYGYTF,TGTGCCAGCAGCAGGGGGGACTATGGCTACACCTTC
TRBV7-2,once,TRBJ2-5,.,CASSPTGWGQASQETQYF,TGTGCCAGCAGCCCGACCGGATGGGGGCAGGCCTCCCAAGAGACCCAGTACTTC
TRBV27,.,TRBJ2-7,TRBD1,CASSFPGTGVYEQYF,TGTGCCAGCAGTTTCCCCGGGACAGGGGTCTACGAGCAGTACTTC
TRBV30,.,TRBJ1-5,.,CAWGNNQPQHF,TGTGCCTGGGGGAACAATCAGCCCCAGCATTTT
TRBV14,.,TRBJ1-1,.,CASSRTGLEAFF,TGTGCCAGCAGCCGAACAGGGTTGGAAGCTTTCTTT
TRBV7-2,.,TRBJ2-2,TRBD1,CASSLGQGFTGELFF,TGTGCCAGCAGCTTAGGACAGGGGTTCACCGGGGAGCTGTTTTTT
TRBV6-6,.,TRBJ1-1,.,CATRFRATEAFF,TGTGCCACCCGGTTCAGGGCCACTGAAGCTTTCTTT
TRBV2,.,TRBJ2-5,.,CASSEEMAGAGETQYF,TGTGCCAGCAGTGAAGAGATGGCAGGGGCAGGGGAGACCCAGTACTTC
TRBV9,.,TRBJ2-5,.,CASSSGAEETQYF,TGTGCCAGCAGCTCGGGGGCAGAAGAGACCCAGTACTTC
TRBV7-2,.,TRBJ1-5,.,CASSLGQGGGQPQHF,TGTGCCAGCAGCTTAGGCCAGGGAGGAGGTCAGCCCCAGCATTTT
TRBV5-6,.,TRBJ2-3,TRBD2,CASSLEPRTSGGARGTQYF,TGTGCCAGCAGCTTGGAGCCTCGGACTAGCGGGGGGGCCCGGGGTACGCAGTATTTT
TRBV10-1,.,TRBJ1-2,TRBD1,CASSASPGTGGAYTF,TGCGCCAGCAGTGCATCTCCCGGGACAGGGGGCGCCTACACCTTC
TRBV5-1,.,TRBJ2-3,TRBD2,CASSFGASGVRDTQYF,TGCGCCAGCAGCTTTGGGGCTAGCGGGGTTAGGGATACGCAGTATTTT
TRBV2,.,TRBJ2-2,.,CASVTGGPGFTGELFF,TGTGCCAGCGTTACAGGTGGGCCGGGATTCACCGGGGAGCTGTTTTTT
TRBV19,.,TRBJ1-2,.,CASSIVQTVNYGYTF,TGTGCCAGTAGTATAGTACAAACGGTTAATTATGGCTACACCTTC
TRBV5-1,.,TRBJ2-3,TRBD2,CASSLEASGGADTQYF,TGCGCCAGCAGCTTGGAGGCTAGCGGGGGGGCCGATACGCAGTATTTT
TRBV6-5,once,TRBJ1-1,.,CASMKGLNMNTEAFF,TGTGCCAGCATGAAGGGGTTGAATATGAACACTGAAGCTTTCTTT
TRBV2,few,TRBJ1-1,.,CASSESANFNTEAFF,TGTGCCAGCAGTGAATCTGCCAACTTTAACACTGAAGCTTTCTTT
TRBV5-1,.,TRBJ2-2,.,CASSLALSSNTGELFF,TGCGCCAGCAGCTTGGCGTTGAGCTCGAACACCGGGGAGCTGTTTTTT
TRBV21-1,.,TRBJ1-1,.,CASSSTGQVRGTEAFF,TGTGCCAGCAGCTCCACGGGACAGGTCCGGGGCACTGAAGCTTTCTTT
TRBV6-6,once,TRBJ2-1,TRBD1,CASRTAGTGGSSEQFF,TGTGCCAGCAGAACCGCCGGGACAGGGGGCTCTAGTGAGCAGTTCTTC
TRBV4-2,.,TRBJ1-1,.,CASSQDSVMATEAFF,TGTGCCAGCAGCCAAGATTCGGTGATGGCAACTGAAGCTTTCTTT
TRBV18,.,TRBJ1-1,.,CASSPLKVGGPMNTEAFF,TGTGCCAGCTCACCTCTTAAGGTCGGCGGACCCATGAACACTGAAGCTTTCTTT
TRBV4-1,.,TRBJ2-7,.,CASSQDHTGLGASYEQYF,TGCGCCAGCAGCCAAGACCATACAGGGTTAGGGGCTTCTTACGAGCAGTACTTC
TRBV11-3,.,TRBJ2-2,.,CASSSPGANTGELFF,TGTGCCAGCAGCTCCCCAGGGGCGAACACCGGGGAGCTGTTTTTT
TRBV10-3,.,TRBJ2-5,TRBD2,CAISEALAAQETQYF,TGTGCCATCAGTGAAGCACTAGCGGCTCAAGAGACCCAGTACTTC
TRBV6-4,.,TRBJ2-2,TRBD2,CASSVLAEINTGELFF,TGTGCCAGCAGTGTACTAGCGGAGATTAACACCGGGGAGCTGTTTTTT
TRBV21-1,once,TRBJ1-1,.,CASSKAEGKNTEAFF,TGTGCCAGCAGCAAAGCGGAGGGGAAGAACACTGAAGCTTTCTTT
TRBV7-2,.,TRBJ1-4,TRBD1,CASSQGQGVEKLFF,TGTGCCAGCAGCCAGGGACAGGGGGTTGAAAAACTGTTTTTT
TRBV19,.,TRBJ2-7,.,CASTLTAATYEQYF,TGTGCCAGTACCTTGACGGCCGCAACCTACGAGCAGTACTTC
TRBV11-3,.,TRBJ2-2,TRBD1,CASSPLGQRTGELFF,TGTGCCAGCAGCCCTCTGGGACAGCGCACCGGGGAGCTGTTTTTT
TRBV12-2,few,TRBJ2-3,.,CASLQCPSLTRHTDTQYF,TGTGCAAGTCTCCAGTGCCCCTCTCTCACACGGCACACAGATACGCAGTATTTT
TRBV7-9,once,TRBJ2-4,TRBD1,CASSQLPGQVAKNIQYF,TGTGCCAGCAGCCAGCTACCGGGACAGGTGGCCAAAAACATTCAGTACTTC
TRBV5-4,.,TRBJ1-5,.,CASSLGRESSNQPQHF,TGTGCCAGCAGCTTGGGGAGGGAATCTAGCAATCAGCCCCAGCATTTT
TRBV4-3,.,TRBJ2-1,.,CASSRTGGTYNEQFF,TGCGCCAGCAGCCGCACAGGAGGAACCTACAATGAGCAGTTCTTC
TRBV10-2,.,TRBJ1-2,.,CASSELRAGNGYTF,TGCGCCAGCAGTGAGCTTCGGGCAGGCAATGGCTACACCTTC
TRBV18,.,TRBJ1-2,TRBD1,CASSPGDRIVYGYTF,TGTGCCAGCTCACCTGGGGACAGGATTGTTTATGGCTACACCTTC
TRBV10-3,.,TRBJ2-5,.,CAISESKYGSAQETQYF,TGTGCCATCAGTGAGTCGAAATACGGCAGCGCCCAAGAGACCCAGTACTTC
TRBV5-4,.,TRBJ2-5,TRBD1,CASSQQGPETQYF,TGTGCCAGCAGCCAACAGGGGCCCGAGACCCAGTACTTC
TRBV5-8,.,TRBJ1-2,.,CASSTWTANYGYTF,TGTGCCAGCAGCACCTGGACGGCTAACTATGGCTACACCTTC
TRBV19,.,TRBJ2-2,.,CASSIGSANTGELFF,TGTGCCAGTAGTATCGGTTCGGCGAACACCGGGGAGCTGTTTTTT
TRBV10-3,.,TRBJ1-4,.,CAISDRLVTNEKLFF,TGTGCCATCAGTGACCGATTGGTGACTAATGAAAAACTGTTTTTT
TRBV7-2,.,TRBJ1-2,TRBD1,CASTQTGQEGDGYTF,TGTGCCAGCACCCAAACGGGACAGGAGGGGGATGGCTACACCTTC
TRBV7-3,once,TRBJ2-5,.,CASSLNGADQETQYF,TGTGCCAGCAGCTTAAATGGGGCAGACCAAGAGACCCAGTACTTC